This T cell receptor (beta chain) was recorded in a study of cytomegalovirus exposure and HLA in healthy donors. Regarding the study as a whole: An apparent linkage of common viral pathogens to several of the most significant clusters emerged in a later analysis.

CDR1 is MNHNY, CDR2 SVGAGI, per germline (reference sequence). The CDR3 loop spans 13 amino acids. The ends were cut back, 5 bases at V and 3 bases at J, with 7 bases in the middle. This clone occurred once. Its specificity is not known. The PCR made use of 60 Vbeta and 13 Jbeta primers. Method: immunoSEQ multiplex PCR; TCRdb's copy keeps in-frame clones and lacks some. The table has 90,000 to 130,000 clones, about 86% seen once. This TCR was recovered from a man aged 35 to 55 in good health and CMV-seronegative. Sequenced sample: PBMCs. The chain is built from TRBV6-6 and TRBJ1-4; D uncertain. The chain's CDR3 is CASSTSSNEKLFF. The CDR3 DNA is TGTGCCAGCAGTACTTCTTCTAATGAAAAACTGTTTTTT.